The present T cell receptor beta chain was sequenced within a study of blood T cell repertoires in COVID-19. The overall study: COVID-19 samples, acute and convalescent, were from the United States, Italy and Spain. PBMCs, B-cell-depleted T cells, or T cells were the source of the cDNA or gDNA that made up the material.

This CDR3 comprises 12 residues. Looked up from germline, CDR1 is LGHNA and CDR2 is YNFKEQ. The V end lost 0 bases, the J end lost 9 bases, and 6 bases lay between the germline ends. This clone was seen a few times. Original methodology: By means of reference gene primer amplification, nucleated cell counts were estimated. TCRdb keeps only in-frame clones here, not all; method: immunoSEQ multiplex PCR. Clone size and V and J calls were adopted from that table, with D and trimming inferred from the DNA. The sample lists roughly 250,000 clones, approximately 80% occurring once. The chain recombines TRBV4-2 with TRBJ2-1; no definite D call. The specimen was peripheral blood. The source of this sequence is a woman between 40 and 50 years old with active or convalescent COVID-19. In DNA, the CDR3 is TGTGCCAGCAGCCAAGAAGCCTTTGAGCAGTTCTTC. Encoded protein: CASSQEAFEQFF.